The 8 T cell receptor beta chains below were found in one sample sequenced in a study of blood T cell repertoires in COVID-19. Sequenced by immunoSEQ multiplex PCR; TCRdb stores in-frame clones only, minus some. The table records roughly 61,000 clones, 70% to 75% of them present only once. Sequences were obtained from peripheral blood. The receptors come from a woman in her seventies with acute or convalescent COVID-19.

This clone was recorded a few times. The chain carries TRBV4-1 and TRBJ1-1; tentative D call: TRBD1 (5 bases). The CDR3 sequence is 13 residues long. Germline CDR1 and CDR2: MGHRA and YSYEKL. V shed 4 bases and J shed 4 bases, with 10 bases lying between them. The CDR3 sequence: CASSRGAGTEAFF. The CDR3 region has the DNA TGCGCCAGCAGCCGGGGCGCCGGCACTGAAGCTTTCTTT.

The chain joins TRBV6-6 to TRBJ2-7; 7 positions match TRBD1. Germline V gene data show CDR1 as MNHNY and CDR2 as SVGAGI (reference sequence). The CDR3 sequence is 15 residues long. J lost 0 bases, V lost 6 bases, and 8 bases had no gene match. The CDR3 sequence: CASRTGQASSYEQYF. The CDR3 bases are TGTGCCAGCAGGACAGGACAGGCTTCCTCCTACGAGCAGTACTTC.

This clone was found once. The rearrangement uses TRBV3-1 (or the pseudogene TRBV3-2) and TRBJ2-1; D possibly corresponds to TRBD2 (6 bases). Germline CDR1 is LGHDT and CDR2 is YNNKEL (reference sequence). The CDR3 is 17 amino acids. Trimming left V 3 bases short and J 2 bases short, with 17 bases between. The CDR3 DNA sequence: TGTGCCAGCAGCCATTCGACGACGGGACTCACCTACAATGAGCAGTTCTTC. As protein: CASSHSTTGLTYNEQFF.

This clone was observed a handful of times. The V call is TRBV3-1 (or the pseudogene TRBV3-2), the J call TRBJ1-4; possible D gene TRBD1, 5 bases. This CDR3 contains 16 residues. CDR1 and CDR2 from the germline V gene are LGHDT and YNNKEL (reference sequence). The ends were cut back, 1 base at V and 7 bases at J, with 16 bases in the middle. This CDR3 is CASSQVRGLKREKLFF. DNA of the CDR3: TGTGCCAGCAGCCAAGTTAGGGGATTGAAACGTGAAAAACTGTTTTTT.

This clone was counted many times. The chain combines TRBV2 with TRBJ1-2; possible D gene TRBD1, 5 bases. The V and J ends lost 6 bases and 4 bases respectively, with 18 bases between them. The CDR3 is 15 amino acids. CDR1 is SNHLY and CDR2 is FYNNEI in the germline V gene. CDR3 sequence (DNA): TGTGCCAGCAGCCCCCAGGGCCCCACACGCTATGGCTACACCTTC. Its translation: CASSPQGPTRYGYTF.

The chain employs TRBV6-1 and TRBJ2-3; TRBD2 matches 12 bases. CDR3 length: 15 amino acids. Looked up from germline, CDR1 is MNHNS and CDR2 is SASEGT. Unmatched junction bases numbered 2, after V lost 3 bases and J lost 4 bases. The CDR3, as DNA: TGTGCCAGCAGTGACACTAGCGGGGGGCCAGATACGCAGTATTTT. Its protein product is CASSDTSGGPDTQYF.

This chain links TRBV5-6 with TRBJ1-2; TRBD1 aligns across 11 bases. This CDR3 is built from 14 residues. With 2 bases clipped from V and 5 bases from J, the junction kept 2 bases outside the gene matches. Per germline, CDR1 SGHDT and CDR2 YYEEEE. In DNA, the CDR3 is TGTGCCAGCAGCTTCGGACAGGGGGCTTATGGCTACACCTTC. This gives the protein CASSFGQGAYGYTF.

The chain has TRBV6-5 and TRBJ1-6; a possible D gene is TRBD1 (5 bases). Germline V gives CDR1 MNHEY, CDR2 SVGAGI. There are 14 residues in the CDR3. V lost 7 bases, J lost 6 bases, and 13 bases lay in between. The DNA of the CDR3 is TGTGCCAGCACCCAAGGGGCTCCTAATTCACCCCTCCACTTT. This gives the protein CASTQGAPNSPLHF.